This TCR beta chain derives from a study of beta chain features in type 1 diabetes (dated by TCRdb to the late 2010s). At the level of the whole study: Mean age, gender distribution, total cell number and subset yield did not differ between patients and healthy donors. A total of about 100,000,000 sorted cells were examined across all samples, and RNA yield correlated strongly with the number of cells per subset. In the study, recently diagnosed type 1 diabetes patients and matched healthy donors were compared on the TCRB repertoires of their sorted circulating CD4+ T cell subsets. Whereas all 30 or so donors provided naive and central memory subsets, regulatory and stem cell-like memory subsets were isolated from just 8 patients and about 8 healthy donors. What the research found in general, with its limitations: Shorter templates might have been favored by PCR, but patient and control samples were amplified and corrected together, so both groups would have been affected equally by any skew. Sequencing cDNA rather than genomic DNA could over-represent highly expressing activated cells, although activation and CD3 levels did not differ between groups. In all four CD4+ subsets, TCRB CDR3 length was moderately but significantly shorter in type 1 diabetes patients. Fewer insertions and more nucleotide deletions at VDJ recombination sites were observed in patients with type 1 diabetes, implying thymic rearrangement abnormalities. Naive, central memory and regulatory TCRB repertoires appeared to be more alike among patients than among healthy donors. Because the HLA sub-analyses included only small numbers of individuals, any influence of HLA type on TCRB rearrangement was left unresolved.

As to this clone: It has no known antigen specificity. Base quality data are lacking; no much larger clone is found one base away.

The entire amount of isolated RNA was reverse transcribed using the High Capacity cDNA Reverse Transcription Kit, so the sequenced TCRB transcripts were expressed ones. Naive, central memory and regulatory T cell samples underwent deep immunoSEQ sequencing, averaging roughly 3.5 million total reads per sample. Sorted cells were lysed in RLT buffer, and RNA was extracted using DNase-treated RNeasy Micro or Mini kits according to cell number. Each cell subset was processed on its own to prevent cross-contamination, while patient and healthy donor samples were processed together. The immunoSEQ multiplex PCR was used to amplify TCRB sequences from cDNA, yielding 87-bp fragments that span the CDR3 region. Sequencing of the amplicons was performed on the Illumina HiSeq platform. As for how the authors treated the data: PCR bias was corrected computationally using synthetic template baselines, and reads within Hamming distance 2 were collapsed, with unmergeable singletons discarded. Reads were aligned against IMGT so that V, D and J genes, CDR3 length and insertions or deletions at six rearrangement sites could be assigned. Within each subset, clonotype counts were normalized to the number of sorted cells before true diversity and Gini coefficients were calculated with the tcR R package. Repertoire sharing was quantified using the overlap coefficient calculated on TCRB nucleotide sequences. As stored in TCRdb, this immuneACCESS dataset retains in-frame rearrangements with V and J assigned. A fraction of the clones does not appear; measured against another copy, unresolved V genes explain less than half of the discrepancy, and the remainder lacks a known reason. D and trimming come from the DNA, and the V and J calls and clone size come from that table. A total of about 52,000 clones appear in this sample, around 40% of them only once. The ten biggest clones cover 1.4% to 1.5% of the sample.

From a lookup of the germline V gene, CDR1 and CDR2 are SGHRS and YFSETQ. The CDR3, from cysteine to phenylalanine, totals 16 residues. The CDR3 DNA has 48 bases and is translated from base 1. Trimmed from V: 1 base; trimmed from J: 6 bases; junction bases lacking a gene match: 9. Each donor gave one peripheral blood draw, roughly 110 mL on average, collected into heparinised tubes. Naive, central memory, regulatory and stem cell-like memory CD4+ T cells were sorted on a BD FACSAria II using a panel including CD45RO, CCR7, CD25, CD127, CD95 and CD27. Purity was above 95% for every sorted population. Right away, PBMCs were isolated by Lymphoprep density gradient centrifugation and were stained directly, with no culture step. So that batch effects would be minimized, each experiment stained and sorted samples in pairs, pairing one healthy donor with one patient.

This clonotype originated in a young man with type 1 diabetes. The rearrangement combines TRBV5-1 with TRBJ2-1; TRBD1 agrees with 8 junctional bases. Sequences were obtained from Tregs from blood. Interpreted using the paper, the cell subset or site label stands for: regulatory CD4+ T cells. The CDR3 region reads CASSLNPGGRINEQFF. Here is the DNA: TGCGCCAGCAGCTTGAATCCAGGGGGCAGGATCAATGAGCAGTTCTTC.